This T cell receptor (beta chain) was documented in a study of T-cell reconstitution after alpha-beta-depleted transplantation in children. The CDR3 spans 17 residues. V lost 5 bases and J 4 bases, leaving 21 bases between the germline ends. The V gene's germline CDR1 is SGHAT and CDR2 FQNNGV. This sample's TCRbeta library carried unique molecular identifier barcodes. TCRdb itself ran the PCR reads through MiXCR, one entry per CDR3 protein. The sample includes 300,000 to 350,000 distinct CDR3 sequences, 23% of them seen just once. The sequence derives from a male patient between 5 and 17 years old who had a stem cell transplant for acute lymphoblastic leukemia, so the T cells may come from the graft donor. The gene calls are TRBV11-2 and TRBJ2-1; either TRBD1 or TRBD2 may fit D (5 bases each). This material consisted of PBMCs, mostly from graft donor cells, taken 180 days after TCRalphabeta/CD19-depleted stem cell transplant. CDR3 region: CASSLRGAFFYYNEQFF. The CDR3 nucleotides are TGTGCCAGCAGCCTCCGAGGGGCGTTCTTTTATTACAATGAGCAGTTCTTC.